Below are 32 T cell receptor beta chains sequenced from a single sample in a study of T cells in Graves' hyperthyroidism and ophthalmopathy. RNA transcripts were the template for amplifying TCR beta CDR3 regions. With the HTBI primer set, the TCR CDR3 went through a first round of RT-PCR. One entry per CDR3 protein, called by TCRdb with MiXCR from the multiplex PCR reads. The sample lists some 740,000 distinct CDR3 sequences; roughly 15% were seen once. The material sequenced was blood. Receptors were obtained from a woman aged 18-35 years with Graves' hyperthyroidism.

This clonotype was seen many times. The V call is TRBV20-1, the J call TRBJ2-1, with 7 nucleotides matching TRBD2. Germline V gene sequence: CDR1 DFQATT, CDR2 SNEGSKA (reference sequence). After removal of 0 bases from V and 4 bases from J, the junction contained 9 bases not matched to a gene. This CDR3 spans 16 amino acids. The CDR3 bases are TGCAGTGCTAGAGATCTAGCTAGCGGAACGTACAATGAGCAGTTCTTC. Amino acids: CSARDLASGTYNEQFF.

This clonotype has just a few counts. CDR3 nucleotides: TGTGCCAGCAGCCAAGGGAGCAAGGGGTACGACGAGCAGTACTTC. It is translated as CASSQGSKGYDEQYF. The genes are TRBV4-2 and TRBJ2-7; D perhaps matches TRBD1 (5 bases). The V gene's germline CDR1 is LGHNA and CDR2 YNFKEQ. The CDR3 sequence is 15 residues long. The ends were cut back, 1 base at V and 5 bases at J, with 15 bases in the middle.

This clonotype was recorded once. The rearrangement links TRBV6-5 to TRBJ2-7, with D unclear. Germline V gives CDR1 MNHEY, CDR2 SVGAGI. The CDR3 is 12 residues long. Deletions cut 4 bases from V and 5 bases from J, with 9 bases between. The CDR3 bases are TGTGCCAGCAGTTGGTTTAGAGACGAGCAGTACTTC. This encodes CASSWFRDEQYF.

This clonotype came up many times. The chain has TRBV12-3 or TRBV12-4 and TRBJ1-1; D is perhaps TRBD1 (6 bases). The CDR3 is made up of 16 amino acids. The V end was cut by 5 bases, the J end by 5 bases, with 21 bases between. For the CDR3, the DNA is TGTGCCAGCAGTCCCCAAAGGGGGGGCGCGTTTACTGAAGCTTTCTTT. It codes for CASSPQRGGAFTEAFF.

This clonotype was detected ten times or more. The V and J genes are TRBV20-1 and TRBJ2-1; 8 bases align to TRBD2. J was trimmed by 0 bases and V by 3 bases; bases with no gene match: 16. The CDR3 consists of 19 residues. The germline V gene encodes CDR1 DFQATT and CDR2 SNEGSKA (reference sequence). The CDR3 DNA is TGCAGTGCTAGTGGGTGGGCTAGCGGGTCCTGGCACTCCTACAATGAGCAGTTCTTC. Translation gives CSASGWASGSWHSYNEQFF.

The gene calls are TRBV20-1 and TRBJ2-1, with D perhaps matching TRBD2 (7 bases). This CDR3 comprises 15 residues. In germline, CDR1 is DFQATT, CDR2 SNEGSKA (reference sequence). Trimming pared 4 bases from V and 7 bases from J, leaving 20 bases between. The CDR3 coding sequence is TGCAGTGCTAAGCCAACTAGCGTGAGGGGGAATGAGCAGTTCTTC. It is translated as CSAKPTSVRGNEQFF.

To note about this clonotype: A much larger clone lies a single base off, so this may be a read error. The chain recombines TRBV12-3 or TRBV12-4 with TRBJ2-2, with D maybe TRBD2 (5 bases). Trimming removed 1 base at V and 3 bases at J, with 9 bases between. The CDR3 sequence is 15 residues long. CDR3 nucleotides: TGTGCCAGCAGTTTAGTGGGAGAGTACACCGGGGAGCTGTTTTTT. Encoded protein: CASSLVGEYTGELFF.

The rearrangement uses TRBV5-1 and TRBJ2-1; possibly TRBD2 for D (6 bases). The CDR3 covers 12 residues. V gave up 2 bases and J gave up 9 bases, with 9 bases separating them. CDR1 SGHRS and CDR2 YFSETQ come from the germline V gene. The CDR3 spells CASSLRESEQFF. CDR3 coding DNA: TGCGCCAGCAGCTTACGGGAGTCTGAGCAGTTCTTC.

This clonotype was observed a handful of times. The chain is built from TRBV9 and TRBJ2-7; TRBD2 matches at 14 bases. Germline V gives CDR1 SGDLS, CDR2 YYNGEE. V shed 0 bases and J 6 bases; nucleotides not matched to a gene: 5. CDR3 length equals 16 residues. CDR3 loop: CASSVGGTSGSVEQYF. CDR3 nucleotide sequence: TGTGCCAGCAGCGTAGGAGGGACTAGCGGGAGTGTCGAGCAGTACTTC.

To note about this clonotype: Its ends do not fully match the called genes, so a read error is possible. The rearrangement links TRBV12-3 or TRBV12-4 to TRBJ1-6; D remains ambiguous. The CDR3 contains 12 residues. DNA of the CDR3: TGTGCAAGCAAAGGCTGGAAAGGACCCCTCCACTTT. It yields the protein CASKGWKGPLHF.

The CDR3 nucleotides are TGTGCCAGTAGTATAGGGGGGCAGCGGGAGCCACGGGTCACCGGGGAGCTGTTTTTT. It encodes CASSIGGQREPRVTGELFF. V gene TRBV19 combines with J gene TRBJ2-2; TRBD2 agrees at 8 bases. Germline values: CDR1 LNHDA, CDR2 SQIVND (reference sequence). V gave up 1 base and J gave up 4 bases; unmatched junction bases: 14. The CDR3 contains 19 residues.

This chain joins TRBV19 and TRBJ1-1; D is unresolved. V was cut by 4 bases and J by 0 bases, with 9 bases left in between. Germline V lookup: CDR1 LNHDA, CDR2 SQIVND (reference sequence). There are 14 residues in the CDR3. CDR3 in DNA: TGTGCCAGTAGTAGAGGAGACCTGAACACTGAAGCTTTCTTT. Translated, it gives CASSRGDLNTEAFF.

The chain joins TRBV27 to TRBJ2-2; a possible D gene is TRBD1 (5 bases). The ends were cut back, 4 bases at V and 7 bases at J, with 7 bases in the middle. Per the germline V gene, CDR1 is MNHEY and CDR2 is SMNVEV (reference sequence). This CDR3 region has 12 residues. The CDR3 region is CASSWQGGELFF. The CDR3 coding sequence is TGTGCCAGCAGTTGGCAGGGCGGGGAGCTGTTTTTT.

This clonotype was observed many times. The J gene is TRBJ2-1, the V gene TRBV28, with 8 positions matching TRBD2. Unmatched junction bases numbered 19, after V lost 5 bases and J lost 7 bases. The germline CDR1 and CDR2 sequences are MDHEN and SYDVKM. The CDR3 consists of 18 residues. The CDR3 is CASSPAGRPIAGPNEQFF. CDR3 nucleotides: TGTGCCAGCAGTCCCGCCGGGCGGCCCATAGCGGGGCCTAATGAGCAGTTCTTC.

This clonotype was seen repeatedly, ten times or more. V gene TRBV12-3 or TRBV12-4 combines with J gene TRBJ2-2; D not resolved. CDR3 length: 13 residues. Trimming took 6 bases from V and 3 from J, leaving 8 bases between them. The CDR3 DNA reads as TGTGCCAGCAGCTCCGAGTACACCGGGGAGCTGTTTTTT. This sequence encodes CASSSEYTGELFF.

Worth noting for this clonotype: A much larger clonotype is one base distant, so this may be a read error. The J gene is TRBJ2-1, the V gene TRBV2; D unresolved. The CDR3 loop spans 13 amino acids. V lost 8 bases and J 9 bases, leaving 17 bases between the germline ends. Germline V lookup: CDR1 SNHLY, CDR2 FYNNEI. The chain's CDR3 is CASVLRASGEQFF. As DNA, the CDR3 is TGTGCCAGCGTTTTAAGGGCTTCGGGTGAGCAGTTCTTC.

The rearrangement links TRBV28 to TRBJ2-1; TRBD2 aligns across 12 bases. The CDR3 consists of 17 residues. The trim removed 7 bases at V and 3 bases at J, leaving 10 bases unmatched. Germline V gives CDR1 MDHEN, CDR2 SYDVKM. The CDR3 sequence is CASTGLAGSTVYNEQFF. DNA of the CDR3: TGTGCCAGCACCGGACTAGCGGGGTCGACGGTCTACAATGAGCAGTTCTTC.

This clonotype has just a few counts. The CDR3 nucleotides are TGTGCCTGGAGTGTCCGTTCTAGCGGGCCCTCCTACAATGAGCAGTTCTTC. This sequence encodes CAWSVRSSGPSYNEQFF. The chain is built from TRBV30 and TRBJ2-1; 8 nucleotides agree with TRBD2. The CDR3 sequence is 17 residues long. Germline CDR1 is GTSNPN and CDR2 is SVGIG (reference sequence). J lost 0 bases, V lost 0 bases, and 7 bases had no gene match. The full variable domain, its missing parts supplied by reference TRBV30 and TRBJ2-1, is SQTIHQWPATLVQPVGSPLSLECTVEGTSNPNLYWYRQAAGRGLQLLFYSVGIGQISSEVPQNLSASRPQDRQFILSSKKLLLSDSGFYLCAWSVRSSGPSYNEQFFGPGTRLTVL.

In its sample, this clonotype was seen many times. The J gene is TRBJ1-5, the V gene TRBV11-2; no clear D. Trimming took 5 bases from V and 1 from J, leaving 6 bases between them. CDR3 size: 13 residues. Germline CDR1 SGHAT, CDR2 FQNNGV. The CDR3 is CASSRSSNQPQHF. The CDR3 bases are TGTGCCAGCAGCCGTAGCAGCAATCAGCCCCAGCATTTT.

The chain uses TRBV6-6 and TRBJ1-2, with D unresolved. This CDR3 region has 14 residues. Germline-derived CDR1 and CDR2 are MNHNY and SVGAGI (reference sequence). Trimming left V 0 bases short and J 1 base short, with 6 bases between. The CDR3: CASSYSSFNYGYTF. CDR3 coding DNA: TGTGCCAGCAGTTACTCATCCTTTAACTATGGCTACACCTTC.

This clonotype has a count of ten or more. CDR3 DNA: TGTGCCAGCAGCTTAACGGGTAGCGGGGGTGATGAGCAGTTCTTC. Amino acid sequence: CASSLTGSGGDEQFF. This rearrangement joins TRBV7-3 to TRBJ2-1; TRBD2 agrees at 9 bases. Looked up from germline, CDR1 is SGHTA and CDR2 is FQGTGA. The V gene end was trimmed by 0 bases and the J gene end by 8 bases; junction bases not matched to a gene: 5. The CDR3 runs 15 residues.

This clonotype was observed a handful of times. This rearrangement joins TRBV20-1 to TRBJ2-7; TRBD2 agrees at 8 bases. The germline gives CDR1 DFQATT, CDR2 SNEGSKA (reference sequence). The CDR3 extends over 14 amino acids. The V segment lost 0 bases and the J segment 6 bases; nucleotides outside the gene matches: 7. CDR3 region: CSARDTSGRAEQYF. In DNA, the CDR3 is TGCAGTGCTAGAGATACCAGCGGGAGAGCCGAGCAGTACTTC.

The sample holds a few counts of this clonotype. This chain uses TRBV18 with TRBJ1-1, with D hard to call. Germline assignment: CDR1 KGHSH and CDR2 LQKENI. V was shortened by 3 bases and J by 8 bases, with 13 bases between the two germline ends. The CDR3 spans 13 residues. CDR3 sequence (DNA): TGTGCCAGCTCACCTCGCAAGTTGGGAGAAGCTTTCTTT. It specifies CASSPRKLGEAFF.

This clonotype was observed many times. V usage is TRBV28 and J usage is TRBJ2-7, with 8 bases fitting TRBD2. Germline V CDR1 and CDR2: MDHEN, SYDVKM. There are 15 residues in the CDR3. The ends lost 11 bases at V and 3 bases at J; junction bases unmatched: 15. CDR3 coding DNA: TGTGCCGGGGGGGCACCGGGCGGGAGGCTCTACGAGCAGTACTTC. Translated, it gives CAGGAPGGRLYEQYF.

Concerning this clonotype: One base away lies a much larger clone, so this may be a sequencing read error. The chain carries TRBV9 and TRBJ2-1; D is ambiguous. The ends were cut back, 5 bases at V and 7 bases at J, with 7 bases in the middle. Germline V gene data show CDR1 as SGDLS and CDR2 as YYNGEE. The CDR3 has 11 amino acids. The CDR3 loop is CASSDFNEQFF. CDR3 nucleotide sequence: TGTGCCAGCAGTGACTTTAATGAGCAGTTCTTC.

This clonotype was seen many times. V and J are TRBV7-8 and TRBJ2-1; the match to TRBD2 covers 11 bases. J was trimmed by 9 bases and V by 0 bases; bases with no gene match: 4. Germline V gives CDR1 SGHVS, CDR2 FQNEAQ. This CDR3 spans 15 amino acids. The CDR3 sequence: CASSLASGRAGEQFF. CDR3 nucleotides: TGTGCCAGCAGCTTAGCTAGCGGGAGGGCCGGTGAGCAGTTCTTC.

This sequence joins TRBV30 and TRBJ1-3; 8 bases match TRBD1. J gave up 0 bases and V 3 bases, and 4 bases lay outside the gene matches. This CDR3 has 15 amino acids. Germline loops: CDR1 GTSNPN, CDR2 SVGIG (reference sequence). CDR3 DNA: TGTGCCTGGAGCGAGGACAGGGTCTCTGGAAACACCATATATTTT. Amino acid sequence: CAWSEDRVSGNTIYF.

This clonotype was counted many times. V is TRBV20-1 and J is TRBJ2-7; no reliable D call. CDR3 length: 12 residues. Looked up from germline, CDR1 is DFQATT and CDR2 is SNEGSKA (reference sequence). V gave up 3 bases and J gave up 3 bases, with 9 bases separating them. The CDR3 region has the DNA TGCAGTGCTAGCGCCAGGAGCTACGAGCAGTACTTC. Its translation: CSASARSYEQYF.

Many counts were recorded for this clonotype. The gene calls are TRBV28 and TRBJ1-6, with 7 nucleotides matching TRBD1. The CDR3 consists of 13 residues. J gave up 10 bases and V 4 bases, and 4 bases lay outside the gene matches. Germline CDR1 and CDR2: MDHEN and SYDVKM. CDR3 amino acids: CASSYQGGSPLHF. The CDR3 bases are TGTGCCAGCAGTTATCAGGGGGGATCACCCCTCCACTTT.

The gene calls are TRBV25-1 and TRBJ2-7; D might be TRBD2 (6 bases). Between the trimmed V and J ends, which lost 10 bases and 6 bases, there was a span of 19 bases. Germline values: CDR1 MGHDK, CDR2 SYGVNS. This CDR3 is built from 13 residues. Here the CDR3 reads CAIKDGGKGEQYF. The CDR3 nucleotides are TGTGCCATCAAGGACGGGGGAAAGGGCGAGCAGTACTTC.

This chain connects TRBV5-8 to TRBJ1-6, with 7 bases lining up with TRBD1. Germline V gene data show CDR1 as SGHTS and CDR2 as YDEGEE. CDR3 length: 12 residues. Trimming removed 9 bases from V and 15 bases from J; junction bases left unmatched: 12. The DNA for the CDR3 is TGTGCCACTTCGAACAGGGGCTTGCACCTCCACTTT. It translates to CATSNRGLHLHF.

This clonotype was detected ten times or more. The chain links TRBV30 to TRBJ1-6; D perhaps matches TRBD1 (5 bases). CDR1 is GTSNPN and CDR2 is SVGIG in the germline V gene (reference sequence). V dropped 6 bases and J dropped 12 bases, with 18 bases sitting between them. The CDR3 has 13 amino acids. The CDR3, as DNA: TGTGCCTGTACCGGGACCGAGAGGGGACCCCTCCACTTT. Its translation: CACTGTERGPLHF.